A selection of T cell receptor beta chains follows, all from one sample in a study of Graves' ophthalmopathy and Graves' hyperthyroidism. TCRdb ran MiXCR on the multiplex PCR reads and lists one entry per CDR3 protein. The sample yields some 390,000 distinct CDR3 sequences, about a sixth seen once. The sequencing sample was made of peripheral blood. Source of these receptors: a woman aged 18-30 years with Graves' ophthalmopathy. The CDR3 runs from the conserved cysteine through the conserved F or W. A D gene is named only where the DNA matches it firmly. Expanded clones get a size class; other rows say once, few or many, or leave the size out.

cdr3_aa: CASSEPRGLYEQYF
cdr3_length: 14
v_call: TRBV2
d_call: .
clone_size: .
j_call: TRBJ2-7

cdr3_aa: CATSDFAAGELFF
cdr3_length: 13
v_call: TRBV24-1
d_call: .
clone_size: many
j_call: TRBJ2-2

cdr3_aa: CASSAQGAASYEQYF
cdr3_length: 15
v_call: TRBV11-2
d_call: .
clone_size: many
j_call: TRBJ2-7

cdr3_aa: CASSVQEGGDYGYTF
cdr3_length: 15
v_call: TRBV9
d_call: .
clone_size: many
j_call: TRBJ1-2

cdr3_aa: CASTSRDRGTEAFF
cdr3_length: 14
v_call: TRBV12-3/TRBV12-4
d_call: .
clone_size: .
j_call: TRBJ1-1

cdr3_aa: CASSETGFGYNSPLHF
cdr3_length: 16
v_call: TRBV28
d_call: TRBD1
clone_size: .
j_call: TRBJ1-6

cdr3_aa: CASSYNVIQYF
cdr3_length: 11
v_call: TRBV28
d_call: .
clone_size: many
j_call: TRBJ2-4

cdr3_aa: CAWSGLGQAYEQYF
cdr3_length: 14
v_call: TRBV30
d_call: .
clone_size: many
j_call: TRBJ2-7

cdr3_aa: CASTPRTENTGELFF
cdr3_length: 15
v_call: TRBV19
d_call: .
clone_size: .
j_call: TRBJ2-2

cdr3_aa: CASSYRPGNEQYF
cdr3_length: 13
v_call: TRBV6-2/TRBV6-3
d_call: .
clone_size: few
j_call: TRBJ2-7

cdr3_aa: CASSPPPSAVEQFF
cdr3_length: 14
v_call: TRBV11-2
d_call: .
clone_size: many
j_call: TRBJ2-1

cdr3_aa: CASSLTPGAEQYF
cdr3_length: 13
v_call: TRBV12-3/TRBV12-4
d_call: .
clone_size: many
j_call: TRBJ2-7

cdr3_aa: CSATLAGASGETQYF
cdr3_length: 15
v_call: TRBV20-1
d_call: TRBD2
clone_size: many
j_call: TRBJ2-5

cdr3_aa: CASSLGLGGTGYGYTF
cdr3_length: 16
v_call: TRBV13
d_call: .
clone_size: many
j_call: TRBJ1-2

cdr3_aa: CASSGRAAEQYF
cdr3_length: 12
v_call: TRBV7-9
d_call: TRBD2
clone_size: many
j_call: TRBJ2-7

cdr3_aa: CATSGGTGRSYEQYF
cdr3_length: 15
v_call: TRBV24-1
d_call: TRBD1
clone_size: many
j_call: TRBJ2-7

cdr3_aa: CSALGQGQETQYF
cdr3_length: 13
v_call: TRBV20-1
d_call: TRBD1
clone_size: many
j_call: TRBJ2-5

cdr3_aa: CASSRDRASETQYF
cdr3_length: 14
v_call: TRBV7-2
d_call: TRBD1
clone_size: few
j_call: TRBJ2-5

cdr3_aa: CASSGTLIAKNIQYF
cdr3_length: 15
v_call: TRBV2
d_call: .
clone_size: many
j_call: TRBJ2-4

cdr3_aa: CASSFLRQGNSVEAFF
cdr3_length: 16
v_call: TRBV11-2
d_call: TRBD1
clone_size: many
j_call: TRBJ1-1

cdr3_aa: CASSIPGTPSYEQYF
cdr3_length: 15
v_call: TRBV19
d_call: .
clone_size: many
j_call: TRBJ2-7

cdr3_aa: CSVEYRGETQYF
cdr3_length: 12
v_call: TRBV29-1
d_call: .
clone_size: many
j_call: TRBJ2-5

cdr3_aa: CASSTTGIETQYF
cdr3_length: 13
v_call: TRBV19
d_call: .
clone_size: many
j_call: TRBJ2-5

cdr3_aa: CASSFRRENYGYTF
cdr3_length: 14
v_call: TRBV7-9
d_call: .
clone_size: .
j_call: TRBJ1-2

cdr3_aa: CASSLRFEQYF
cdr3_length: 11
v_call: TRBV28
d_call: .
clone_size: .
j_call: TRBJ2-7

cdr3_aa: CSARGGVPNQPQHF
cdr3_length: 14
v_call: TRBV20-1
d_call: .
clone_size: many
j_call: TRBJ1-5

cdr3_aa: CASSLAEQGNSPLHF
cdr3_length: 15
v_call: TRBV5-1
d_call: .
clone_size: many
j_call: TRBJ1-6

cdr3_aa: CASSQPPWKGNYGFF
cdr3_length: 15
v_call: TRBV11-2
d_call: .
clone_size: many
j_call: TRBJ1-1

cdr3_aa: CASSYRGVGRTQYF
cdr3_length: 14
v_call: TRBV6-2/TRBV6-3
d_call: TRBD2
clone_size: many
j_call: TRBJ2-5

cdr3_aa: CATRDRSSGNTIYF
cdr3_length: 14
v_call: TRBV28
d_call: .
clone_size: many
j_call: TRBJ1-3

cdr3_aa: CASSYSAKLDTEAFF
cdr3_length: 15
v_call: TRBV6-5
d_call: .
clone_size: many
j_call: TRBJ1-1

cdr3_aa: CASSQAGSDSYEQYF
cdr3_length: 15
v_call: TRBV4-3
d_call: .
clone_size: many
j_call: TRBJ2-7

cdr3_aa: CASTRDGSYEQYF
cdr3_length: 13
v_call: TRBV6-1
d_call: .
clone_size: many
j_call: TRBJ2-7

cdr3_aa: CASSLSRRGGDQPQHF
cdr3_length: 16
v_call: TRBV27
d_call: TRBD1
clone_size: many
j_call: TRBJ1-5

cdr3_aa: CAWSRQNTGELFF
cdr3_length: 13
v_call: TRBV30
d_call: .
clone_size: many
j_call: TRBJ2-2

cdr3_aa: CASRPTGQGGYEQYF
cdr3_length: 15
v_call: TRBV28
d_call: TRBD1
clone_size: many
j_call: TRBJ2-7

cdr3_aa: CATSRDLGASTEAFF
cdr3_length: 15
v_call: TRBV15
d_call: .
clone_size: .
j_call: TRBJ1-1

cdr3_aa: CASSDYGASASSYEQYF
cdr3_length: 17
v_call: TRBV10-2
d_call: .
clone_size: many
j_call: TRBJ2-7

cdr3_aa: CASGTSGIGETQYF
cdr3_length: 14
v_call: TRBV6-2/TRBV6-3
d_call: TRBD2
clone_size: .
j_call: TRBJ2-5

cdr3_aa: CASSLGQVPNQPQHF
cdr3_length: 15
v_call: TRBV6-1
d_call: TRBD1
clone_size: .
j_call: TRBJ1-5

cdr3_aa: CASSPDRGPYEQYF
cdr3_length: 14
v_call: TRBV27
d_call: TRBD1
clone_size: many
j_call: TRBJ2-7

cdr3_aa: CASTGTGDTGELFF
cdr3_length: 14
v_call: TRBV6-2/TRBV6-3
d_call: TRBD1
clone_size: many
j_call: TRBJ2-2

cdr3_aa: CASTAMDYGNTIYF
cdr3_length: 14
v_call: TRBV28
d_call: .
clone_size: .
j_call: TRBJ1-3

cdr3_aa: CASSRGGQGDQPQHF
cdr3_length: 15
v_call: TRBV6-2/TRBV6-3
d_call: .
clone_size: .
j_call: TRBJ1-5

cdr3_aa: CASSLAAVREEQYF
cdr3_length: 14
v_call: TRBV7-2
d_call: .
clone_size: many
j_call: TRBJ2-7

cdr3_aa: CASSASRGAEQYFGPGNQPQHF
cdr3_length: 22
v_call: TRBV9
d_call: .
clone_size: .
j_call: TRBJ1-5

cdr3_aa: CASRHIQGQETQYF
cdr3_length: 14
v_call: TRBV7-2
d_call: .
clone_size: few
j_call: TRBJ2-5

cdr3_aa: CASSPRQGTAKNIQYF
cdr3_length: 16
v_call: TRBV7-2
d_call: TRBD1
clone_size: many
j_call: TRBJ2-4

cdr3_aa: CASTLAGGVRREQYF
cdr3_length: 15
v_call: TRBV28
d_call: TRBD2
clone_size: many
j_call: TRBJ2-7

cdr3_aa: CASSYGPPPEAFF
cdr3_length: 13
v_call: TRBV5-6
d_call: .
clone_size: many
j_call: TRBJ1-1

cdr3_aa: CSARDLRGGNQPQHF
cdr3_length: 15
v_call: TRBV20-1
d_call: .
clone_size: many
j_call: TRBJ1-5

cdr3_aa: CASSEWGTEAFF
cdr3_length: 12
v_call: TRBV6-1
d_call: .
clone_size: many
j_call: TRBJ1-1

cdr3_aa: CASSFDIVNTEAFF
cdr3_length: 14
v_call: TRBV28
d_call: .
clone_size: .
j_call: TRBJ1-1

cdr3_aa: CSARDLRTRDSYNSPLHF
cdr3_length: 18
v_call: TRBV20-1
d_call: .
clone_size: many
j_call: TRBJ1-6

cdr3_aa: CASRKEPTTEAFF
cdr3_length: 13
v_call: TRBV6-1
d_call: .
clone_size: many
j_call: TRBJ1-1